The clone carrying this T cell receptor beta chain turned up a few times. This record belongs to a study of patients and donors after allogeneic stem cell transplantation. Via MiXCR, TCRdb re-called the RT-PCR reads, giving one row per CDR3 protein. Of about a million distinct CDR3 sequences in the sample, about a sixth were seen once. With 5 bases clipped from V and 5 bases from J, the junction kept 6 bases outside the gene matches. Germline V gene lookup returns CDR1 SQVTM and CDR2 ANQGSEA. CDR3 length equals 16 residues. This TCR came from a human donor who was either an allogeneic HSCT recipient or a stem cell or donor lymphocyte infusion donor (not recorded which). It is not recorded whose cells these are; they may come from a transplant donor. Sequenced sample: blood, either unsorted or a sorted T cell fraction (not recorded which). The chain recombines TRBV29-1 with TRBJ2-1; 16 nucleotides align to TRBD2. CDR3 residues: CSVNLGTSGRDNEQFF. The CDR3 coding sequence is TGCAGCGTTAACCTCGGGACTAGCGGGAGGGACAATGAGCAGTTCTTC.